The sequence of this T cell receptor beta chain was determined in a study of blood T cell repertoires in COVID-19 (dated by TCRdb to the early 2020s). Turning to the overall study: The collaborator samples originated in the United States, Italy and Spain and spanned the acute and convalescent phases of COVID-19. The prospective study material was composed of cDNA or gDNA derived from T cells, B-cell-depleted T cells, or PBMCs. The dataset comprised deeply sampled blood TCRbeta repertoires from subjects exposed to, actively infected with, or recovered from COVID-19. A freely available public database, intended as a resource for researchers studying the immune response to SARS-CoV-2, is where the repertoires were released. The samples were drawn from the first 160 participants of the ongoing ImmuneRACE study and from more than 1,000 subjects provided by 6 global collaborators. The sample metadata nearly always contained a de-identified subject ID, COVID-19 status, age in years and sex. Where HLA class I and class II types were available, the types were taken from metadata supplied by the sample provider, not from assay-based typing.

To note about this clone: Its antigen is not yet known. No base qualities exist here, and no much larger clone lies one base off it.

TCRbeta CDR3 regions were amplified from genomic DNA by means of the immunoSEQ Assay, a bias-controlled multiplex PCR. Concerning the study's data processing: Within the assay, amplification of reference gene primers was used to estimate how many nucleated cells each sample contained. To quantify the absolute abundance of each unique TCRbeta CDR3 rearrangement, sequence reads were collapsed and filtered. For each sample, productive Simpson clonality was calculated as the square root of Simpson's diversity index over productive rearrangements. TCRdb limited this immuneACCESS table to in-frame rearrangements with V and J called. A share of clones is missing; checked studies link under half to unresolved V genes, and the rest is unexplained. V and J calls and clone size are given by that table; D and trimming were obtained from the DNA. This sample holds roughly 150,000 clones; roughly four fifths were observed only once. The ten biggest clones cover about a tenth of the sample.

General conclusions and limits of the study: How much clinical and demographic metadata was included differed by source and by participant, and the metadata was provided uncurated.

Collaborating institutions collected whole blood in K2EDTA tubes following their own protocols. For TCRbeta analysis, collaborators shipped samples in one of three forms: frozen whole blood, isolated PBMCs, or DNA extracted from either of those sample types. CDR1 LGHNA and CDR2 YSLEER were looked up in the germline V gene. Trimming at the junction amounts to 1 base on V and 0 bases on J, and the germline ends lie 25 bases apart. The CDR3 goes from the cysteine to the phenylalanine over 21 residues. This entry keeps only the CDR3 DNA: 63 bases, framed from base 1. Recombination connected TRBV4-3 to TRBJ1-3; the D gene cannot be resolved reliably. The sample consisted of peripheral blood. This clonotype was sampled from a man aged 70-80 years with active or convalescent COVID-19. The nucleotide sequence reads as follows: TGCGCCAGCAGCCAAGGGTTGGGCCACTACGGGGTGAAGTACTCTGGAAACACCATATATTTT. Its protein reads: CASSQGLGHYGVKYSGNTIYF.